The next 29 T cell receptor beta chains were all read from a single sample in a study of shared clonotypes between healthy human individuals. The table came from immunoSEQ multiplex PCR; TCRdb's copy has only in-frame clones and leaves some out. The sample consists of 1,400,000 or so clones, approximately 98.5% of them appearing once. The specimen was naive CD4+ T cells sorted from blood. The subset denotes: CD45RA+ positively selected. These receptor sequences come from a young man in good health.

This rearrangement joins TRBV14 to TRBJ2-1; 7 nucleotides match TRBD2. CDR1 is SGHDN, CDR2 FVKESK, per germline. The trim removed 0 bases at V and 3 bases at J, leaving 5 bases unmatched. CDR3 length: 16 amino acids. Here the CDR3 DNA reads TGTGCCAGCAGCCAAGAAGGAGCGGGGTTCTACAATGAGCAGTTCTTC. It yields the protein CASSQEGAGFYNEQFF.

The rearrangement joins TRBV7-2 to TRBJ2-1; D is unresolved. Trimming took 4 bases from V and 5 from J, leaving 21 bases between them. This CDR3 comprises 17 residues. Germline V gives CDR1 SGHTA, CDR2 FQGNSA. CDR3 region: CASSSVPIVLGDNEQFF. CDR3 nucleotides: TGTGCCAGCAGCTCCGTCCCGATTGTATTAGGAGACAATGAGCAGTTCTTC.

The chain joins TRBV5-1 to TRBJ2-1; 10 positions match TRBD1. The CDR3 extends over 17 amino acids. The germline gives CDR1 SGHRS, CDR2 YFSETQ. V was clipped by 0 bases and J by 3 bases; unmatched bases: 6. CDR3 sequence: CASSLDGTGEDYNEQFF. The CDR3 nucleotides read TGCGCCAGCAGCTTGGACGGGACAGGGGAGGACTACAATGAGCAGTTCTTC.

The CDR3 DNA reads TGTGCCGGTACCCCGGGCCGAAGGGTGCCAGATACGCAGTATTTT. Its protein product is CAGTPGRRVPDTQYF. J is TRBJ2-3 and V is TRBV30, with D uncertain. The CDR3 has 15 residues. The ends were cut back, 8 bases at V and 4 bases at J, with 22 bases in the middle. Germline loops: CDR1 GTSNPN, CDR2 SVGIG (reference sequence).

Comment on this clone: In the same sample, other DNA sequences code for this CDR3. The gene calls are TRBV28 and TRBJ2-7; D is perhaps TRBD1 (5 bases). The CDR3 contains 13 residues. Germline V gene sequence: CDR1 MDHEN, CDR2 SYDVKM. V was clipped by 5 bases and J by 2 bases, with 10 bases between them. The CDR3 DNA follows: TGTGCCAGCAGTCTTTTGGGGCCCTACGAGCAGTACTTC. Residues: CASSLLGPYEQYF.

This chain links TRBV11-2 with TRBJ2-7; TRBD2 is a possible D gene (7 bases). Germline values: CDR1 SGHAT, CDR2 FQNNGV. The CDR3 has 16 residues. V was pared by 4 bases and J by 6 bases, with 22 bases between. The CDR3 DNA sequence: TGTGCCAGCAGCTCCACAGGGTGGGTTGGCGGGAGCGAGCAGTACTTC. This sequence encodes CASSSTGWVGGSEQYF.

V gene TRBV7-3 combines with J gene TRBJ2-1; 10 bases match TRBD2. V lost 5 bases, J lost 5 bases, and 9 bases stayed unmatched. The CDR3 is 16 amino acids. Germline loops: CDR1 SGHTA, CDR2 FQGTGA. The CDR3 nucleotides are TGTGCCAGCAGCAAAACTAGCGGGAAAACCGACAATGAGCAGTTCTTC. Amino acids: CASSKTSGKTDNEQFF.

The CDR3 is CASSMKWNEQFF. DNA for the CDR3: TGTGCCAGTAGTATGAAGTGGAATGAGCAGTTCTTC. V and J are TRBV19 and TRBJ2-1; D gene unclear. The CDR3 extends over 12 amino acids. CDR1 is LNHDA, CDR2 SQIVND, per germline (reference sequence). Trimming left V 3 bases short and J 7 bases short, with 7 bases between.

The genes are TRBV11-1 and TRBJ2-2; no firm D call. Trimming took off 3 bases at V and 5 bases at J, with 10 bases between the two ends. CDR1 is SGHAT, CDR2 FQDESV, per germline (reference sequence). The CDR3 runs 14 residues. The CDR3, as DNA: TGTGCCAGCAGCTTTGGGGTGCAAACCGGGGAGCTGTTTTTT. Translated, it gives CASSFGVQTGELFF.

The gene calls are TRBV11-1 and TRBJ2-7, with D perhaps matching TRBD2 (5 bases). Trimming shortened V by 5 bases and J by 0 bases, and 14 bases separated the two germline ends. This CDR3 has 15 amino acids. Germline V gene data show CDR1 as SGHAT and CDR2 as FQDESV (reference sequence). DNA of the CDR3: TGTGCCAGCAGCATCGGTGGGAGTAGCTCCTACGAGCAGTACTTC. This encodes CASSIGGSSSYEQYF.

The chain is built from TRBV7-8 and TRBJ2-1; maybe TRBD1 (6 bases). V lost 6 bases and J 6 bases, leaving 12 bases between the germline ends. From germline, CDR1 is SGHVS and CDR2 FQNEAQ. The CDR3 covers 13 residues. CDR3 DNA: TGTGCCAGCAGTCCACAGGGTGGCAATGAGCAGTTCTTC. This encodes CASSPQGGNEQFF.

A single count supports this clone. This chain links TRBV9 with TRBJ2-1, with 7 bases aligning to TRBD1. The length of the CDR3 is 15 residues. Germline CDR1 is SGDLS and CDR2 is YYNGEE. V lost 2 bases, J lost 14 bases, and 16 bases stayed unmatched. CDR3 amino acids: CASSVTPGTEGLKFF. In DNA form, the CDR3 reads TGTGCCAGCAGCGTGACTCCCGGGACAGAGGGGCTCAAGTTCTTC.

The V call is TRBV18, the J call TRBJ2-2; D ambiguous. CDR1 is KGHSH, CDR2 LQKENI, per germline. The CDR3 runs to 15 residues. V was clipped by 2 bases and J by 4 bases, with 11 bases between them. The DNA for the CDR3 is TGTGCCAGCTCACCAGGGCGTCGTGCCACCGGGGAGCTGTTTTTT. Translating it yields CASSPGRRATGELFF. Drawing the rest from reference TRBV18 and TRBJ2-2, the complete variable domain is NAGVMQNPRHLVRRRGQEARLRCSPMKGHSHVYWYRQLPEEGLKFMVYLQKENIIDESGMPKERFSAEFPKEGPSILRIQQVVRGDSAAYFCASSPGRRATGELFFGEGSRLTVL.

Comment on this clone: This CDR3 is also generated by other DNA sequences in the sample. This rearrangement joins TRBV5-1 to TRBJ2-2; TRBD2 matches at 10 bases. From germline, CDR1 is SGHRS and CDR2 YFSETQ. The CDR3 sequence is 16 residues long. V was pared by 0 bases and J by 1 base, with 0 bases of the junction left unmatched. DNA for the CDR3: TGCGCCAGCAGCTTGGGGACTAGCGGGAACACCGGGGAGCTGTTTTTT. It is translated as CASSLGTSGNTGELFF.

Turning to this clone: The CDR3 carries no conserved terminal phenylalanine or tryptophan, so it likely arises from a read error. The limits of the CDR3 on the DNA are not certain, so only TCRdb's listed CDR3 is given. The chain employs TRBV25-1 and TRBJ2-7; the D call TRBD2 from the table was never checked on the DNA. Germline assignment: CDR1 MGHDK and CDR2 SYGVNS. The CDR3 comprises 8 residues, both ends counted. The CDR3 spells CASSLMSS.

The chain joins TRBV5-4 to TRBJ1-1; no clear D gene. V was cut by 6 bases and J by 1 base, with 4 bases left in between. Per the germline V gene, CDR1 is SGHNT and CDR2 is YYREEE (reference sequence). The CDR3 extends over 11 amino acids. The CDR3 region is CASTRNTEAFF. CDR3 coding DNA: TGTGCCAGCACTCGGAACACTGAAGCTTTCTTT.

A note on this clone: Other DNA sequences in the same sample also yield this CDR3. The chain recombines TRBV6-5 with TRBJ2-7, with D possibly being TRBD1 (6 bases). Germline values: CDR1 MNHEY, CDR2 SVGAGI. The CDR3 sequence is 14 residues long. The V gene lost 0 bases and the J gene lost 1 base, with 7 bases spanning the gap. CDR3 in amino acids: CASSYSDSSYEQYF. CDR3 DNA: TGTGCCAGCAGTTACTCGGACAGTTCCTACGAGCAGTACTTC.

This CDR3 is CASSQGGHRGFNEQFF. CDR3 nucleotide sequence: TGCGCCAGCAGCCAAGGAGGGCATCGAGGATTCAATGAGCAGTTCTTC. V and J are TRBV4-3 and TRBJ2-1; D perhaps matches TRBD2 (5 bases). The germline V gene encodes CDR1 LGHNA and CDR2 YSLEER. The CDR3 is 16 residues long. Trimming shortened V by 1 base and J by 6 bases, and 16 bases separated the two germline ends.

V is TRBV9 and J is TRBJ2-1, with TRBD2 as a possible D gene (5 bases). V was shortened by 4 bases and J by 5 bases, with 25 bases between the two germline ends. The CDR3 contains 18 residues. CDR1 and CDR2 from the germline V gene are SGDLS and YYNGEE. CDR3 loop: CASSTHPSGGGGHNEQFF. The CDR3 bases are TGTGCCAGCAGCACCCACCCCAGCGGTGGAGGCGGCCACAATGAGCAGTTCTTC. The full variable domain, its missing parts supplied by reference TRBV9 and TRBJ2-1, is DSGVTQTPKHLITATGQRVTLRCSPRSGDLSVYWYQQSLDQGLQFLIQYYNGEERAKGNILERFSAQQFPDLHSELNLSSLELGDSALYFCASSTHPSGGGGHNEQFFGPGTRLTVL.

J is TRBJ2-1 and V is TRBV5-1, with TRBD1 matching over 12 bases. The length of the CDR3 is 16 residues. The germline gives CDR1 SGHRS, CDR2 YFSETQ. V trimming: 1 base; J trimming: 7 bases; junction bases outside the gene matches: 6. In DNA form, the CDR3 reads TGCGCCAGCAGCTTGACGGGACAGGGGGCTCTAAATGAGCAGTTCTTC. Residues: CASSLTGQGALNEQFF.

This sequence joins TRBV28 and TRBJ2-7, with 9 bases identical to TRBD1. The V gene end was trimmed by 3 bases and the J gene end by 6 bases; junction bases not matched to a gene: 12. CDR1 MDHEN and CDR2 SYDVKM come from the germline V gene. CDR3 length: 16 amino acids. CDR3 in DNA: TGTGCCAGCAGTTTCCAGGGACAGGGAAGATTAGGCGAGCAGTACTTC. It encodes CASSFQGQGRLGEQYF. The entire variable domain, with the rest obtained from reference TRBV28 and TRBJ2-7, is as follows: DVKVTQSSRYLVKRTGEKVFLECVQDMDHENMFWYRQDPGLGLRLIYFSYDVKMKEKGDIPEGYSVSREKKERFSLILESASTNQTSMYLCASSFQGQGRLGEQYFGPGTRLTVT.

Worth noting for this clone: The junction does not match germline at one end; this may be a read error. The gene calls are TRBV7-7 and TRBJ2-7, with D tentatively TRBD1 (7 bases). CDR1 is SSHAT and CDR2 is FNYEAQ in the germline V gene (reference sequence). This CDR3 is 17 amino acids long. CDR3 residues: CASSSRQLRDRFYEQYF. The CDR3 DNA reads as TGTGCTAGCAGCTCTAGGCAGTTGCGGGACAGATTCTACGAGCAGTACTTC.

The chain is built from TRBV2 and TRBJ1-1, with D perhaps matching TRBD1 (5 bases). Trimming took off 8 bases at V and 6 bases at J, with 13 bases between the two ends. From germline, CDR1 is SNHLY and CDR2 FYNNEI. This CDR3 region has 12 residues. This chain's CDR3 is CASARTGPEAFF. The CDR3 DNA is TGTGCCAGCGCCCGAACGGGACCTGAAGCTTTCTTT.

The chain joins TRBV4-1 to TRBJ1-1; TRBD1 matches 12 bases. Germline V CDR1 and CDR2: MGHRA, YSYEKL. The CDR3 is 15 residues long. Trimming took 4 bases from V and 6 from J; bases not matched to a gene: 6. CDR3 bases: TGCGCCAGCAGCCTGGGACAGGGGGCTTTTGCTGAAGCTTTCTTT. This encodes CASSLGQGAFAEAFF.

The rearrangement joins TRBV19 to TRBJ2-1; 8 bases line up with TRBD2. Germline V gene data show CDR1 as LNHDA and CDR2 as SQIVND (reference sequence). Trimming at V came to 5 bases and at J to 4 bases, leaving 10 bases not matched to a gene. This CDR3 has 16 amino acids. In nucleotides, the CDR3 is TGTGCCAGTAGTCCCATAGCGGGAATAGGATACAATGAGCAGTTCTTC. Protein sequence: CASSPIAGIGYNEQFF.

The CDR3 region has the DNA TGTGCCAGCAGCCAAATCCTTGGGGGCCCCATGGAAAAACTGTTTTTT. Translation: CASSQILGGPMEKLFF. This chain connects TRBV14 to TRBJ1-4, with D tentatively TRBD1 (6 bases). CDR1 and CDR2 (germline): SGHDN, FVKESK. The CDR3 is 16 residues long. The V end was cut by 2 bases, the J end by 8 bases, with 18 bases between.

V usage is TRBV27 and J usage is TRBJ2-7; D might be TRBD2 (5 bases). The V gene lost 8 bases and the J gene lost 0 bases, with 8 bases spanning the gap. The length of the CDR3 is 12 residues. CDR1 is MNHEY, CDR2 SMNVEV, per germline (reference sequence). The DNA for the CDR3 is TGTGCCAGCGGGAGTAGCTCCTACGAGCAGTACTTC. This sequence encodes CASGSSSYEQYF.

The genes are TRBV27 and TRBJ1-4; D remains ambiguous. CDR1 is MNHEY, CDR2 SMNVEV, per germline (reference sequence). V shed 2 bases and J shed 4 bases, with 11 bases lying between them. The CDR3 runs to 15 residues. DNA for the CDR3: TGTGCCAGCAGTTTAGGGAATTCCCGTAATGAAAAACTGTTTTTT. This gives the protein CASSLGNSRNEKLFF.

This clone has just one count. The rearrangement links TRBV27 to TRBJ2-1; 8 nucleotides line up with TRBD2. The V and J ends lost 0 bases and 9 bases, in that order; junction bases with no gene match: 10. Germline V gives CDR1 MNHEY, CDR2 SMNVEV (reference sequence). This CDR3 region has 16 residues. CDR3 amino acids: CASSLSYGGRSGEQFF. The CDR3 DNA is TGTGCCAGCAGTTTATCTTACGGCGGGAGGTCCGGTGAGCAGTTCTTC.